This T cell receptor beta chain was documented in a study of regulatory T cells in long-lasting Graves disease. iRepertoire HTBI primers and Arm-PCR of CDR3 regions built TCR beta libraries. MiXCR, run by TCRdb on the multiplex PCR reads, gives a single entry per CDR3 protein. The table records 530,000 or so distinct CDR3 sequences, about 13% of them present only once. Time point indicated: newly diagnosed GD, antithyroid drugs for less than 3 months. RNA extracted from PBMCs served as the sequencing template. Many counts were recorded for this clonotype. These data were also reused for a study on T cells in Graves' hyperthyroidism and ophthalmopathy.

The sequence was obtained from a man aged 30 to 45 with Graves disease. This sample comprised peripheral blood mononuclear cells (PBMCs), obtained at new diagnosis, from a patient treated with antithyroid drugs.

CDR3 DNA sequence: TGTGCCAGCAACCGACAGGGAACTGAAGCTTTCTTT. Protein: CASNRQGTEAFF. The rearrangement links TRBV12-3 or TRBV12-4 to TRBJ1-1, with 7 bases identical to TRBD1. With 7 bases clipped from V and 5 bases from J, the junction kept 4 bases outside the gene matches. The CDR3 length is 12 residues.